The source of this T cell receptor beta chain is a study of T cells in localized non-small cell lung cancer. Study outcomes and limitations: The tumor had only one region sequenced, so heterogeneity remains possible. In adjacent lung, a median about 54 of the top 100 tumor clones were found. The study found T cell clonality highest in uninvolved adjacent lung, above tumor.

This clone was observed a few times. Its antigen is currently unknown. Method: immunoSEQ multiplex PCR; TCRdb's copy keeps in-frame clones and lacks some. Of about 17,000 clones in the sample, about 83% were seen once. This CDR3 is 14 amino acids long. V lost 2 bases and J 8 bases, leaving 16 bases between the germline ends. From germline, CDR1 is SGHRS and CDR2 YFSETQ. The sequenced sample was peripheral blood, obtained before any cancer treatment. The receptor was isolated from a male donor at least 60 years old with stage III lung adenocarcinoma. This chain joins TRBV5-1 and TRBJ1-2, with D unresolved. The CDR3 DNA sequence: TGCGCCAGCAGCTTCAGTGGGCCTATCGGCGGCTACACCTTC. As protein: CASSFSGPIGGYTF. Filled out from reference TRBV5-1 and TRBJ1-2, the complete variable domain reads KAGVTQTPRYLIKTRGQQVTLSCSPISGHRSVSWYQQTPGQGLQFLFEYFSETQRNKGNFPGRFSGRQFSNSRSEMNVSTLELGDSALYLCASSFSGPIGGYTFGSGTRLTVV.